This T cell receptor (beta chain) was sequenced during a study of blood T cell repertoires in COVID-19. The overall study: Specimens from acute and convalescent COVID-19 originated in the United States, Italy and Spain.

Sequenced by immunoSEQ multiplex PCR; TCRdb stores in-frame clones only, minus some. The sample yields 380,000 or so clones, about 90% seen once. V gave up 5 bases and J gave up 0 bases, with 9 bases separating them. The V gene's germline CDR1 is SGHRS and CDR2 YFSETQ. The CDR3 is 15 amino acids. This clone was counted only a few times. This receptor was obtained from a man in his forties or fifties with acute or convalescent COVID-19. The specimen sequenced was peripheral blood. The V gene is TRBV5-1, the J gene TRBJ2-6; D not certain. The CDR3 is CASRDRSSGANVLTF. In DNA, the CDR3 is TGCGCCAGCAGGGATAGGAGCTCTGGGGCCAACGTCCTGACTTTC.